This T cell receptor beta chain is drawn from a study of cytomegalovirus exposure and HLA in healthy donors. PCR involved 60 Vbeta and 13 Jbeta primers. The method was immunoSEQ multiplex PCR; TCRdb's version includes in-frame clones alone and lacks a portion of them. The sample shows about 98,000 clones, about 81% of them seen only once. J lost 2 bases, V lost 2 bases, and 3 bases had no gene match. The CDR3 loop spans 16 amino acids. Germline assignment: CDR1 SGHNT and CDR2 YENEEA. The chain employs TRBV11-3 and TRBJ2-2; 9 positions match TRBD2. The receptor's source is a man aged 40-49 years in good health and CMV-seronegative. The source material was PBMCs. CDR3 DNA: TGTGCCAGCAGCTTATTAGCGGGGGCCAACACCGGGGAGCTGTTTTTT. Its protein product is CASSLLAGANTGELFF. Complete variable domain (other parts from reference TRBV11-3 and TRBJ2-2): EAGVVQSPRYKIIEKKQPVAFWCNPISGHNTLYWYLQNLGQGPELLIRYENEEAVDDSQLPKDRFSAERLKGVDSTLKIQPAELGDSAVYLCASSLLAGANTGELFFGEGSRLTVL.